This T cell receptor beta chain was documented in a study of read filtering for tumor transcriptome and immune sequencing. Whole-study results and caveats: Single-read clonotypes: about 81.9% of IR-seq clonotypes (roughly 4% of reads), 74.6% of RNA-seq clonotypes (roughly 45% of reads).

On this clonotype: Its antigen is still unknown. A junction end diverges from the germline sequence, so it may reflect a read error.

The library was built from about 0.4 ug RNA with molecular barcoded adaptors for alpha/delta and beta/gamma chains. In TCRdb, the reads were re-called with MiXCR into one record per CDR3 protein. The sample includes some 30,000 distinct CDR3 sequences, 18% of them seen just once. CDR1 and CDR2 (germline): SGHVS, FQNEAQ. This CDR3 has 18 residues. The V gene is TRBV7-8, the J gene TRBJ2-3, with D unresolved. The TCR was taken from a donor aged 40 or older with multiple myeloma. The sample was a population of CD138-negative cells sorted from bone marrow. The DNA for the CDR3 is TGTGCCAGCAGCTTAGAGGAAGGGCCGGGTTTTATCACAGATACGCGGTATTTT. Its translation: CASSLEEGPGFITDTRYF.